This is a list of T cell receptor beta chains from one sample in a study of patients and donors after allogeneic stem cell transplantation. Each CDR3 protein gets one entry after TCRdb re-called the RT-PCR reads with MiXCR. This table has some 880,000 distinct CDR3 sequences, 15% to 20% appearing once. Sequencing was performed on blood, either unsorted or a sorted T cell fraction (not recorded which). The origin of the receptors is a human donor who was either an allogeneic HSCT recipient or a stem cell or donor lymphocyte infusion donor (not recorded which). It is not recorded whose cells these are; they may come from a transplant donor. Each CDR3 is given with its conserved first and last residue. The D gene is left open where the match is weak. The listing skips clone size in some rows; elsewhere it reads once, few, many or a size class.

cdr3_nt: TGCAGTGCTACCAGAGTAAACACTGAAGCTTTCTTT; cdr3_aa: CSATRVNTEAFF; j_call: TRBJ1-1; cdr3_length: 12; clone_size: many; d_call: .; v_call: TRBV20-1
cdr3_nt: TGTGCCAGCAGTCAAGGACAGACCATTTACGAGCAGTACTTC; cdr3_aa: CASSQGQTIYEQYF; j_call: TRBJ2-7; cdr3_length: 14; clone_size: .; d_call: .; v_call: TRBV12-3/TRBV12-4
cdr3_nt: TGTGCCAGCAGTCCGACTAGCGATTATGCATTGCCCTACGAGCAGTACTTC; cdr3_aa: CASSPTSDYALPYEQYF; j_call: TRBJ2-7; cdr3_length: 17; clone_size: .; d_call: TRBD2; v_call: TRBV12-3/TRBV12-4
cdr3_nt: TGTGCCAGCAGCGCCCGGGACTGGGGTGTCAATGAGCAGTTCTTC; cdr3_aa: CASSARDWGVNEQFF; j_call: TRBJ2-1; cdr3_length: 15; clone_size: few; d_call: .; v_call: TRBV3-1
cdr3_nt: TGTGCCAGCAGTCCACATAATGAAAAACTGTTTTTT; cdr3_aa: CASSPHNEKLFF; j_call: TRBJ1-4; cdr3_length: 12; clone_size: .; d_call: .; v_call: TRBV12-3/TRBV12-4
cdr3_nt: TGTGCCAGCAAAACGACTAGCGGTTCCTACGAGCAGTACTTC; cdr3_aa: CASKTTSGSYEQYF; j_call: TRBJ2-7; cdr3_length: 14; clone_size: many; d_call: TRBD2; v_call: TRBV6-1
cdr3_nt: TGCAGCGTTGAAGAGGGGACTACGAGAGGCTACACCTTC; cdr3_aa: CSVEEGTTRGYTF; j_call: TRBJ1-2; cdr3_length: 13; clone_size: many; d_call: .; v_call: TRBV29-1
cdr3_nt: TGTGCCAGCAGCTTGGACAGGATAGGAACAGATACGCAGTATTTT; cdr3_aa: CASSLDRIGTDTQYF; j_call: TRBJ2-3; cdr3_length: 15; clone_size: few; d_call: .; v_call: TRBV5-8
cdr3_nt: TGCGCCAGCAGCAAGTTCCGGGACCTGGGGCACCAGCCCCAGCATTTT; cdr3_aa: CASSKFRDLGHQPQHF; j_call: TRBJ1-5; cdr3_length: 16; clone_size: .; d_call: .; v_call: TRBV5-1
cdr3_nt: TGCGCCAGTAGCAAATCCAGGGGAGAAGACTTCGGGAACACTGAAGCTTTCTTT; cdr3_aa: CASSKSRGEDFGNTEAFF; j_call: TRBJ1-1; cdr3_length: 18; clone_size: .; d_call: .; v_call: TRBV5-1
cdr3_nt: TGCAGTGCTAGAGACCCGGGACGGATGAACACCGGGGAGCTGTTTTTT; cdr3_aa: CSARDPGRMNTGELFF; j_call: TRBJ2-2; cdr3_length: 16; clone_size: few; d_call: .; v_call: TRBV20-1
cdr3_nt: TGCGCCAGCAGCTTGTCAGGTTGGGGTCCTGGTACTCGGGGGACTGAAGCTTTCTTT; cdr3_aa: CASSLSGWGPGTRGTEAFF; j_call: TRBJ1-1; cdr3_length: 19; clone_size: few; d_call: .; v_call: TRBV5-1
cdr3_nt: TGTGCCAGCAGCTTACGGGGGCATGGGGCCAACGTCCTGACTTTC; cdr3_aa: CASSLRGHGANVLTF; j_call: TRBJ2-6; cdr3_length: 15; clone_size: few; d_call: .; v_call: TRBV7-8
cdr3_nt: TGTGCCAGCAGCCAGCGAACTGGAGCCAAAAACATTCAGTACTTC; cdr3_aa: CASSQRTGAKNIQYF; j_call: TRBJ2-4; cdr3_length: 15; clone_size: .; d_call: .; v_call: TRBV3-1
cdr3_nt: TGTGCCAGCAACGCCAATGGACTAGCGGGAACCTACGAGCAGTACTTC; cdr3_aa: CASNANGLAGTYEQYF; j_call: TRBJ2-7; cdr3_length: 16; clone_size: .; d_call: TRBD2; v_call: TRBV28
cdr3_nt: TGTGCCAGCAGCGTAGTTGGCTTACAAGAGACCCAGTACTTC; cdr3_aa: CASSVVGLQETQYF; j_call: TRBJ2-5; cdr3_length: 14; clone_size: .; d_call: .; v_call: TRBV9
cdr3_nt: TGTGCCACCAGTGACCCCGCCCTGGCGGGGACCGGCGAATTCTTC; cdr3_aa: CATSDPALAGTGEFF; j_call: TRBJ2-1; cdr3_length: 15; clone_size: .; d_call: .; v_call: TRBV24-1
cdr3_nt: TGTGCCACCAAAGAGACTAGCGGGCCACCCTCCTACGAGCAGTACTTC; cdr3_aa: CATKETSGPPSYEQYF; j_call: TRBJ2-7; cdr3_length: 16; clone_size: .; d_call: TRBD2; v_call: TRBV10-3
cdr3_nt: TGCAGCCCCACGCGGCTCTACAATGAGCAGTTCTTC; cdr3_aa: CSPTRLYNEQFF; j_call: TRBJ2-1; cdr3_length: 12; clone_size: .; d_call: .; v_call: TRBV29-1
cdr3_nt: TGCGCCAGCAGTCGGCCGGGACTAGCGGGGGGTGACACAGATACGCAGTATTTT; cdr3_aa: CASSRPGLAGGDTDTQYF; j_call: TRBJ2-3; cdr3_length: 18; clone_size: .; d_call: TRBD2; v_call: TRBV5-1
cdr3_nt: TGCAGTGCTAGTAATACCGCCCCTACTAGCGGGAGTCTGAGAGAGACCCAGTACTTC; cdr3_aa: CSASNTAPTSGSLRETQYF; j_call: TRBJ2-5; cdr3_length: 19; clone_size: .; d_call: TRBD2; v_call: TRBV20-1
cdr3_nt: TGTGCCAGCAGTTCCAGACCCGGCGAGCAGTACTTC; cdr3_aa: CASSSRPGEQYF; j_call: TRBJ2-7; cdr3_length: 12; clone_size: many; d_call: .; v_call: TRBV12-3/TRBV12-4
cdr3_nt: TGTGCCAGCAGCACTAGCCGTACAGATACGCAGTATTTT; cdr3_aa: CASSTSRTDTQYF; j_call: TRBJ2-3; cdr3_length: 13; clone_size: .; d_call: .; v_call: TRBV12-3/TRBV12-4
cdr3_nt: TGTGCCAGCAGCTTGGGCCCAATAGGGATTCAGTACTTC; cdr3_aa: CASSLGPIGIQYF; j_call: TRBJ2-4; cdr3_length: 13; clone_size: .; d_call: .; v_call: TRBV5-4
cdr3_nt: TGTGCCAGCAGTCCCAGCAGGGGGCCTCTCGAGCAGTACTTC; cdr3_aa: CASSPSRGPLEQYF; j_call: TRBJ2-7; cdr3_length: 14; clone_size: .; d_call: TRBD1; v_call: TRBV11-2
cdr3_nt: TGTGCCAGCAGCCCCCCAGTAGGGAACTATAATTCACCCCTCCACTTT; cdr3_aa: CASSPPVGNYNSPLHF; j_call: TRBJ1-6; cdr3_length: 16; clone_size: .; d_call: .; v_call: TRBV13
cdr3_nt: TGCAGTGCTCTCGGACGGAATAATGAAAAACTGTTTTTT; cdr3_aa: CSALGRNNEKLFF; j_call: TRBJ1-4; cdr3_length: 13; clone_size: .; d_call: .; v_call: TRBV20-1